Below, 10 T cell receptor beta chains from the same sample are listed, as sequenced in a study of sequential checkpoint blockade in melanoma. Profiled with immunoSEQ multiplex PCR; TCRdb holds only in-frame clones, not every one. The data show some 13,000 clones, approximately 72% seen once. Sample treatment: randomized to nivolumab then ipilimumab (arm A) or the reverse (arm B). This specimen was CD8+ T cells sorted from blood (inferred from file names), taken from a patient given nivolumab and ipilimumab in sequence. These receptors came from a human donor with melanoma.

This clone came up a few times. The chain has TRBV5-5 and TRBJ2-1; D perhaps matches TRBD1 (5 bases). This CDR3 has 12 amino acids. In germline, CDR1 is SGHKS, CDR2 YYEKEE (reference sequence). Trimming pared 5 bases from V and 7 bases from J, leaving 10 bases between. CDR3 DNA sequence: TGTGCCAGCAGTTACCAGGGTAATGAGCAGTTCTTC. It translates to CASSYQGNEQFF.

This chain joins TRBV13 and TRBJ2-5; 9 bases agree with TRBD2. This CDR3 comprises 16 residues. The germline CDR1 and CDR2 sequences are PRHDT and FYEKMQ (reference sequence). With 5 bases clipped from V and 9 bases from J, the junction kept 16 bases outside the gene matches. The CDR3 loop is CASSRAGGSNLGAQYF. CDR3 bases: TGTGCCAGCAGCCGGGCGGGGGGGTCTAACCTCGGGGCCCAGTACTTC.

The chain has TRBV6-1 and TRBJ1-2; 7 bases fit TRBD1. Germline CDR1 is MNHNS and CDR2 is SASEGT. The CDR3 covers 12 residues. V shed 6 bases, J shed 7 bases, and the junction held 5 bases outside the gene matches. CDR3: CASRTGVVGYTF. The CDR3 DNA sequence: TGTGCCAGCAGAACAGGGGTTGTTGGCTACACCTTC.

The genes are TRBV30 and TRBJ2-1; D is ambiguous. The CDR3 extends over 13 amino acids. Trimming cost V 0 bases and J 8 bases, with 11 bases left between them. The germline gives CDR1 GTSNPN, CDR2 SVGIG (reference sequence). For the CDR3, the DNA is TGTGCCTGGAGTGTAAGTCCCCTAGATGAGCAGTTCTTC. The encoded protein is CAWSVSPLDEQFF.

By share, this clone ranks as medium-sized. The rearrangement uses TRBV30 and TRBJ2-7; no definite D call. This CDR3 is built from 13 residues. CDR1 is GTSNPN and CDR2 is SVGIG in the germline V gene (reference sequence). V was pared by 3 bases and J by 5 bases, with 14 bases between. The CDR3 is CAWRQLPPNEQYF. Written as DNA, the CDR3 is TGTGCCTGGAGGCAACTCCCCCCCAACGAGCAGTACTTC.

The gene calls are TRBV2 and TRBJ2-7, with 9 bases aligning to TRBD1. Germline lookup yields CDR1 SNHLY and CDR2 FYNNEI. The J segment lost 6 bases and the V segment lost 6 bases, leaving 3 bases of the junction unmatched. This CDR3 contains 12 residues. CDR3 region: CASRGTGSEQYF. The CDR3 DNA sequence: TGTGCCAGCAGGGGGACAGGGTCCGAGCAGTACTTC. Variable domain in full (rest from reference TRBV2 and TRBJ2-7): EPEVTQTPSHQVTQMGQEVILRCVPISNHLYFYWYRQILGQKVEFLVSFYNNEISEKSEIFDDQFSVERPDGSNFTLKIRSTKLEDSAMYFCASRGTGSEQYFGPGTRLTVT.

This rearrangement joins TRBV10-3 to TRBJ2-7, with 8 bases identical to TRBD2. CDR1 is ENHRY and CDR2 is SYGVKD in the germline V gene. The V segment lost 9 bases and the J segment 1 base; nucleotides outside the gene matches: 14. CDR3 length equals 16 residues. This CDR3 is CAILRMGSGTSYEQYF. The CDR3, as DNA: TGTGCCATACTACGGATGGGTAGCGGGACTTCCTACGAGCAGTACTTC.

This sequence joins TRBV27 and TRBJ1-4; D gene ambiguous. V lost 2 bases to trimming and J lost 0 bases, with 4 bases between them. Germline V gives CDR1 MNHEY, CDR2 SMNVEV (reference sequence). This CDR3 is built from 14 residues. CDR3 in amino acids: CASSLVATNEKLFF. CDR3 DNA sequence: TGTGCCAGCAGTTTAGTAGCAACTAATGAAAAACTGTTTTTT.

CDR3 sequence: CAWSSGRVWDEQFF. DNA for the CDR3: TGTGCCTGGAGTAGTGGGAGGGTCTGGGATGAGCAGTTCTTC. The chain employs TRBV30 and TRBJ2-1, with TRBD2 matching over 7 bases. The length of the CDR3 is 14 residues. The V segment lost 2 bases and the J segment 8 bases; nucleotides outside the gene matches: 9. CDR1 and CDR2 from the germline V gene are GTSNPN and SVGIG (reference sequence).

The rearrangement links TRBV7-6 to TRBJ1-1; D call uncertain. The CDR3 totals 12 residues. Germline CDR1 reads SGHVS; CDR2 reads FNYEAQ. With 2 bases removed from V and 4 bases from J, the gap between germline ends came to 5 bases. CDR3 loop: CASSLTGTEAFF. CDR3 bases: TGTGCCAGCAGCTTAACCGGCACTGAAGCTTTCTTT.